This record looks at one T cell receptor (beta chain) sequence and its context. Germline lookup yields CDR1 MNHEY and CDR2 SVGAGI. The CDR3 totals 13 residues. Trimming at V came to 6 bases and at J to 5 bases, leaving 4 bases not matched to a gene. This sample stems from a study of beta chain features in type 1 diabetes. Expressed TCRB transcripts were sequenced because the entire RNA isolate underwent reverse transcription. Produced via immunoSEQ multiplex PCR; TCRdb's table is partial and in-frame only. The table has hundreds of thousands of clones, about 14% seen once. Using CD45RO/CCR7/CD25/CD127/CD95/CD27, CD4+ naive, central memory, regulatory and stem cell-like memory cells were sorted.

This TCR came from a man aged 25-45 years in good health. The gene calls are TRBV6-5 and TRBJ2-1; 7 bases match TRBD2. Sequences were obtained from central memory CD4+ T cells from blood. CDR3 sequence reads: CASRVGTNNEQFF. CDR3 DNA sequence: TGTGCCAGCAGGGTCGGGACTAACAATGAGCAGTTCTTC.